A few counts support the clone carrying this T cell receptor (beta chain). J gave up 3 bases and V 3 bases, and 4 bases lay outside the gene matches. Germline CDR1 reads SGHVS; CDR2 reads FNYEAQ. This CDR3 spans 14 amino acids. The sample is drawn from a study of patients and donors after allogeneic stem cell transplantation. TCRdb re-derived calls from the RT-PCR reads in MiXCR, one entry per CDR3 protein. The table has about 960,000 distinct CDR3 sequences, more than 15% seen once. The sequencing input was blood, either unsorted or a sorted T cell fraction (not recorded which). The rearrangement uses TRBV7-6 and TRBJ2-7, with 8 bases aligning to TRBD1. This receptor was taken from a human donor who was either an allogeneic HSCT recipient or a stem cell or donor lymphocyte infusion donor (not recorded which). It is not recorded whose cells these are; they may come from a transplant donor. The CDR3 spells CASSFDRGFYEQYF. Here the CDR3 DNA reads TGTGCCAGCAGCTTCGACAGGGGTTTCTACGAGCAGTACTTC.